The 9 T cell receptor beta chains below all came from one sample that was sequenced in a study of radiotherapy plus CTLA-4 blockade in lung cancer. Measured with immunoSEQ multiplex PCR; TCRdb has only the in-frame clones, and not every one. The data hold 45,000 or so clones, with approximately 70% observed a single time. Specimen: peripheral blood, collected from a patient treated with radiotherapy plus ipilimumab. The receptor source for this set is a human donor with non-small cell lung cancer who had a complete response to radiotherapy plus ipilimumab.

The chain has TRBV18 and TRBJ2-5; the match to TRBD2 covers 11 bases. The better agreement between TRBJ2-7 and the DNA end casts doubt on the J call. This CDR3 has 16 amino acids. Germline values: CDR1 KGHSH, CDR2 LQKENI. CDR3 sequence reads: CASSPIPSGRSNEQYF. The CDR3 nucleotides are TGTGCCAGCTCACCGATCCCTAGCGGGAGGTCTAACGAGCAGTACTTC.

This chain joins TRBV5-1 and TRBJ1-1; no definite D call. The CDR3 sequence is 15 residues long. The germline V and J ends were trimmed by 6 bases and 1 base, with 16 bases remaining between them. Per the germline V gene, CDR1 is SGHRS and CDR2 is YFSETQ. CDR3 sequence (DNA): TGCGCCAGCAACCCTGGAGGCAGGCGGAACACTGAAGCTTTCTTT. It specifies CASNPGGRRNTEAFF.

V is TRBV19 and J is TRBJ2-1; 8 bases match TRBD1. Germline lookup yields CDR1 LNHDA and CDR2 SQIVND (reference sequence). There are 15 residues in the CDR3. J gave up 8 bases and V 6 bases, and 12 bases lay outside the gene matches. CDR3 sequence (DNA): TGTGCCAGTAGGACCGTGGACAGGGAGAGACATGAGCAGTTCTTC. Encoded protein: CASRTVDRERHEQFF.

This clone was seen only a few times. The chain recombines TRBV2 with TRBJ1-1; maybe TRBD1 (6 bases). The CDR3 totals 13 residues. Trimming took off 5 bases at V and 10 bases at J, with 17 bases between the two ends. Germline loops: CDR1 SNHLY, CDR2 FYNNEI. The CDR3 nucleotides read TGTGCCAGCAGTCAAACAGGGACCCACGGAGCTTTCTTT. Encoded protein: CASSQTGTHGAFF.

V and J are TRBV2 and TRBJ1-2; possible D gene TRBD1, 6 bases. The CDR3 length is 14 residues. The V end was cut by 4 bases, the J end by 3 bases, with 12 bases between. CDR1 is SNHLY, CDR2 FYNNEI, per germline. Here the CDR3 DNA reads TGTGCCAGCAGTGGCGGACAGAACTACTATGGCTACACCTTC. Translated: CASSGGQNYYGYTF.

The V and J genes are TRBV6-5 and TRBJ2-3; unclear D gene. The CDR3 contains 14 residues. The germline V gene encodes CDR1 MNHEY and CDR2 SVGAGI. The V and J ends lost 7 bases and 1 base respectively, with 12 bases between them. CDR3 sequence reads: CASTRTLRTDTQYF. The CDR3 DNA reads as TGTGCCAGCACCCGAACCCTACGCACAGATACGCAGTATTTT.

This clone was counted only a few times. This chain links TRBV10-3 with TRBJ2-1; 14 bases agree with TRBD2. Germline CDR1 is ENHRY and CDR2 is SYGVKD. J was trimmed by 8 bases and V by 5 bases; bases with no gene match: 5. CDR3 length: 15 residues. CDR3 region: CAISRTSGGFHEQFF. CDR3 nucleotide sequence: TGTGCCATCAGTCGGACTAGCGGGGGGTTTCATGAGCAGTTCTTC.

The chain uses TRBV6-5 and TRBJ2-7, with TRBD1 matching over 9 bases. Trimming at V came to 4 bases and at J to 3 bases, leaving 10 bases not matched to a gene. This CDR3 is 16 amino acids long. CDR1 and CDR2 from the germline V gene are MNHEY and SVGAGI. This chain's CDR3 is CASSFTGTGRFYEQYF. As DNA, the CDR3 is TGTGCCAGCAGTTTCACCGGGACAGGGAGGTTCTACGAGCAGTACTTC.

DNA of the CDR3: TGTGCCAGCAGCGTAGTGGCTAGCAGCGAGCAGTACTTC. This translates into CASSVVASSEQYF. The chain uses TRBV9 and TRBJ2-7, with a tentative D call TRBD2 (5 bases). In germline, CDR1 is SGDLS, CDR2 YYNGEE. Trimming stripped 0 bases from V and 6 bases from J, with 10 bases between. The CDR3 is made up of 13 amino acids. Filled out from reference TRBV9 and TRBJ2-7, the complete variable domain reads DSGVTQTPKHLITATGQRVTLRCSPRSGDLSVYWYQQSLDQGLQFLIQYYNGEERAKGNILERFSAQQFPDLHSELNLSSLELGDSALYFCASSVVASSEQYFGPGTRLTVT.